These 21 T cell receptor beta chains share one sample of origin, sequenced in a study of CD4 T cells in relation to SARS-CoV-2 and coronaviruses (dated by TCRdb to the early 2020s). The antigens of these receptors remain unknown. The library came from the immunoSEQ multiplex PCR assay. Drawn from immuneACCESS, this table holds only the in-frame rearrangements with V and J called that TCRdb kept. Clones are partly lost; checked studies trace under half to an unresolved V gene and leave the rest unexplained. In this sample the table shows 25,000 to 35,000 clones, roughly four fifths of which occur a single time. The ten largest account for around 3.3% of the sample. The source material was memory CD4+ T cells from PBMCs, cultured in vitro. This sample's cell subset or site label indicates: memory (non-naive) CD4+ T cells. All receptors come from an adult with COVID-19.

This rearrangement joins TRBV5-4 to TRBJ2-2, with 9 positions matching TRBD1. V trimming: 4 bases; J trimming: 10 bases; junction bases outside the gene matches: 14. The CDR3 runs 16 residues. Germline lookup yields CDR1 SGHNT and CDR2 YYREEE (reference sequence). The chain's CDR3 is CASSIDRGTLGEELFF. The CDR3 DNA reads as TGTGCCAGCAGCATCGACAGGGGGACATTAGGGGAGGAGCTGTTTTTT.

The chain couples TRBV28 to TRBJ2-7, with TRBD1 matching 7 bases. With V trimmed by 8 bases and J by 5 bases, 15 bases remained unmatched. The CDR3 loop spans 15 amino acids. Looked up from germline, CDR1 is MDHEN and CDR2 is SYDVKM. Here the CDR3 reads CASRPDDRAGDEQYF. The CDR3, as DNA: TGTGCCAGCCGACCAGATGACAGGGCGGGCGACGAGCAGTACTTC.

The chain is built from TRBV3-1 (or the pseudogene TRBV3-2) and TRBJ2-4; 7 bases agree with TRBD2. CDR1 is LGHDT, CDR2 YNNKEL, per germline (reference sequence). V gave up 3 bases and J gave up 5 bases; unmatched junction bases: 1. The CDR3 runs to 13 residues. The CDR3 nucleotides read TGTGCCAGCAGCCATGGGGGGGAAAACATTCAGTACTTC. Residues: CASSHGGENIQYF.

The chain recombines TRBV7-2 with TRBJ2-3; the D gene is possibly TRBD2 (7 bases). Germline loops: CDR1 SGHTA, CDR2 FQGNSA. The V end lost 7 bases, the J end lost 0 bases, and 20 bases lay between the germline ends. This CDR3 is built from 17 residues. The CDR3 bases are TGTGCCAGCACGAGGGGGGCGGCGGGAGTTAGCACAGATACGCAGTATTTT. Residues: CASTRGAAGVSTDTQYF. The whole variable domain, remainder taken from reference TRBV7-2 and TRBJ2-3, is GAGVSQSPSNKVTEKGKDVELRCDPISGHTALYWYRQSLGQGLEFLIYFQGNSAPDKSGLPSDRFSAERTGGSVSTLTIQRTQQEDSAVYLCASTRGAAGVSTDTQYFGPGTRLTVL.

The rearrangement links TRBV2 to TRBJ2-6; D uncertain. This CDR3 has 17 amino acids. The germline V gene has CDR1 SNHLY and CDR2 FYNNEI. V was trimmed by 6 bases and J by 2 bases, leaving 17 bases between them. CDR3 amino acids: CASSMRQSLAGANVLTF. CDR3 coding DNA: TGTGCCAGCAGCATGAGGCAGTCTCTGGCTGGGGCCAACGTCCTGACTTTC.

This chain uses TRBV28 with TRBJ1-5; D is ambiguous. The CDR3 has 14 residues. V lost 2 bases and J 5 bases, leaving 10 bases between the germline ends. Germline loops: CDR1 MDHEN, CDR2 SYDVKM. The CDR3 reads CASSLDSWDQPQHF. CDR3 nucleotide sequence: TGTGCCAGCAGTTTAGATAGCTGGGATCAGCCCCAGCATTTT.

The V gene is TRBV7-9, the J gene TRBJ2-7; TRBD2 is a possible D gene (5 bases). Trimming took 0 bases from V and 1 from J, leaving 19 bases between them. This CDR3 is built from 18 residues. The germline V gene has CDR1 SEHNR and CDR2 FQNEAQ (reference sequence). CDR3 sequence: CASSLAPRYGLISYEQYF. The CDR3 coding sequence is TGTGCCAGCAGCTTAGCTCCCCGGTATGGACTCATTTCCTACGAGCAGTACTTC. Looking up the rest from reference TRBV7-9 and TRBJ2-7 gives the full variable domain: DTGVSQNPRHKITKRGQNVTFRCDPISEHNRLYWYRQTLGQGPEFLTYFQNEAQLEKSRLLSDRFSAERPKGSFSTLEIQRTEQGDSAMYLCASSLAPRYGLISYEQYFGPGTRLTVT.

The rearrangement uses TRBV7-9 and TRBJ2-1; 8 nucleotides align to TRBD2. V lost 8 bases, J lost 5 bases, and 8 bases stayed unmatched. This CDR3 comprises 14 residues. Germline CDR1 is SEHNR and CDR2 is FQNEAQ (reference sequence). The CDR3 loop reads CASAPSGGNNEQFF. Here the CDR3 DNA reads TGTGCCAGCGCCCCCAGCGGGGGCAACAATGAGCAGTTCTTC.

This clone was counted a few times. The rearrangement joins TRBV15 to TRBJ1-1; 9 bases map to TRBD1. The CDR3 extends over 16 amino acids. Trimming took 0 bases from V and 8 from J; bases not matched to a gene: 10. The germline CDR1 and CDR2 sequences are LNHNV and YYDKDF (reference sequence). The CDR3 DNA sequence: TGTGCCACCAGCAGAGAAGGCTACAGGGGGCCATCGGAAGCTTTCTTT. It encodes CATSREGYRGPSEAFF.

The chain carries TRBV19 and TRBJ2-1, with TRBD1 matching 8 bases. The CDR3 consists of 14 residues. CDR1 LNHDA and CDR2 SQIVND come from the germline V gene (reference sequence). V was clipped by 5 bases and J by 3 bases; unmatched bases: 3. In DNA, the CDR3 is TGTGCCAGTAGTCCGACAGGGGTCTACAATGAGCAGTTCTTC. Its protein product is CASSPTGVYNEQFF.

CDR3 nucleotide sequence: TGTGCCACCAGCCCAGGGGACAGACAAGAGACCCAGTACTTC. This sequence encodes CATSPGDRQETQYF. The rearrangement uses TRBV15 and TRBJ2-5, with TRBD1 matching over 7 bases. The junction had 5 bases not matched to a gene; V was cut back by 5 bases and J by 2 bases. This CDR3 has 14 amino acids. CDR1 LNHNV and CDR2 YYDKDF come from the germline V gene (reference sequence).

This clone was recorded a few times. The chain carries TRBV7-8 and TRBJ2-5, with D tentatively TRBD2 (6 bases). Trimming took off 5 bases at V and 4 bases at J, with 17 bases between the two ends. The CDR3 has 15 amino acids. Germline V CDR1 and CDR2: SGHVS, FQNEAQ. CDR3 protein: CASSPTWGELETQYF. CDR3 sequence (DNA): TGTGCCAGCAGCCCGACGTGGGGGGAATTAGAGACCCAGTACTTC.

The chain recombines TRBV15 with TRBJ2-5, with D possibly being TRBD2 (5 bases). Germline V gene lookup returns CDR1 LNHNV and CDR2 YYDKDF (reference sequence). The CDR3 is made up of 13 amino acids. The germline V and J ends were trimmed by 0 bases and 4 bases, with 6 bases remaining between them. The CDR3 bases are TGTGCCACCAGCAGAGATCGGGGAGAGACCCAGTACTTC. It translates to CATSRDRGETQYF.

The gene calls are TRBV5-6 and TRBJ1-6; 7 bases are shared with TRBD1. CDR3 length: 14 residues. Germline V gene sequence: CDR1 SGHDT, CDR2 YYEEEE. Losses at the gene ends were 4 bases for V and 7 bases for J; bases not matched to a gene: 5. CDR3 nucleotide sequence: TGTGCCAGCAGCGACGACAGGGTCAATTCACCCCTCCACTTT. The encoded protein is CASSDDRVNSPLHF.

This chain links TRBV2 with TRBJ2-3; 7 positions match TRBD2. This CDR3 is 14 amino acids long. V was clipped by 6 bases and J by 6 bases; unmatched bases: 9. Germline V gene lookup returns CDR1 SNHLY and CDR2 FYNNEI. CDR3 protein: CASSASGVGDTQYF. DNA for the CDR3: TGTGCCAGCAGCGCGAGCGGGGTTGGCGATACGCAGTATTTT.

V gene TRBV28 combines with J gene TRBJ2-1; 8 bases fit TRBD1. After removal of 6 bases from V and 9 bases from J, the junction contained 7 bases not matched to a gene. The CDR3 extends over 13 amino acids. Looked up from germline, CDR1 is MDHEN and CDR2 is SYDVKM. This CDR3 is CASRSRGQGEQFF. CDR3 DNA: TGTGCCAGCAGGAGCAGGGGGCAGGGTGAGCAGTTCTTC.

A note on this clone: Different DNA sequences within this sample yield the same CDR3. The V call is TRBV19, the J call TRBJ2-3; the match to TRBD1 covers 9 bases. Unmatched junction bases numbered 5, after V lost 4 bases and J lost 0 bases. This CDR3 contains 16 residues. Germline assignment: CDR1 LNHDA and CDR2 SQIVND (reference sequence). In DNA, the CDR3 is TGTGCCAGTAGTACGCTGGGACAGGGAAGCACAGATACGCAGTATTTT. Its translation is CASSTLGQGSTDTQYF. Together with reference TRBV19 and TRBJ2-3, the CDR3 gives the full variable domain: DGGITQSPKYLFRKEGQNVTLSCEQNLNHDAMYWYRQDPGQGLRLIYYSQIVNDFQKGDIAEGYSVSREKKESFPLTVTSAQKNPTAFYLCASSTLGQGSTDTQYFGPGTRLTVL.

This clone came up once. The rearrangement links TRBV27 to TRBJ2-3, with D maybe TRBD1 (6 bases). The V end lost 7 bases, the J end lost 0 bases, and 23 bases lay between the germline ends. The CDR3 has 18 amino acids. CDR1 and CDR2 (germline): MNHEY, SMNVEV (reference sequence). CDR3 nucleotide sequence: TGTGCCAGCAAAATATACGGACAGACCCCATCTAGCACAGATACGCAGTATTTT. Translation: CASKIYGQTPSSTDTQYF.

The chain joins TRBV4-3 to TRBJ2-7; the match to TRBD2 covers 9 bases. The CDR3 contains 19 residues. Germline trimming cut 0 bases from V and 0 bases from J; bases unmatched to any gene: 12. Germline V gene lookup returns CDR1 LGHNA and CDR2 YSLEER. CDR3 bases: TGCGCCAGCAGCCAAGAATGGGCCACTAGCGGGCTAAGCTCCTACGAGCAGTACTTC. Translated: CASSQEWATSGLSSYEQYF.

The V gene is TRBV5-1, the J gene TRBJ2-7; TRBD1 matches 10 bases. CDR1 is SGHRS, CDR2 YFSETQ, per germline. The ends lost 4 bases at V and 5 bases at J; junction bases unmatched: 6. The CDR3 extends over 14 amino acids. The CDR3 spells CASSTSGTGDEQYF. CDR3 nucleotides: TGCGCCAGCAGCACATCCGGGACAGGGGACGAGCAGTACTTC.

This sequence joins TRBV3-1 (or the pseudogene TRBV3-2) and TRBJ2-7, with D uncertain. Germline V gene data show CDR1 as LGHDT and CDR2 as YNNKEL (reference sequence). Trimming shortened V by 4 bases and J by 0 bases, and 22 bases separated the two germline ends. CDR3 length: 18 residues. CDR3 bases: TGTGCCAGCAGCCCCCTTCCTTTTCGGCTCCCGAGCTCCTACGAGCAGTACTTC. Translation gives CASSPLPFRLPSSYEQYF.